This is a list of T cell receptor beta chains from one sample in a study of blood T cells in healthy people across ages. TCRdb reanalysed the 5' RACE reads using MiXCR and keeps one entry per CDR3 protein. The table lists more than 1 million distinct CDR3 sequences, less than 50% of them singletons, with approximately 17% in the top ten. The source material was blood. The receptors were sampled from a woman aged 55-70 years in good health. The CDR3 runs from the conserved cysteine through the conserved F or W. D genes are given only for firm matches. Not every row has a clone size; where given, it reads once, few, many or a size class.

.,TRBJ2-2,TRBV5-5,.,TGTGCCAGCAGCCCGGGACTGTTGAACACCGGGGAGCTGTTTTTT,CASSPGLLNTGELFF
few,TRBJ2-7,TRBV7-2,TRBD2,TGTGCCAGCAGCCGGACTAGCGGGTTCTACGAGCAGTACTTC,CASSRTSGFYEQYF
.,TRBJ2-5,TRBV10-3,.,TGTGCCATCAGTGAGAGGACTATATCCCTTTCCGGCGGTGAGCAGTACTTC,CAISERTISLSGGEQYF
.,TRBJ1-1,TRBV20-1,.,TGCAGTGCTATAATACAGAGGAACACTGAAGCTTTCTTT,CSAIIQRNTEAFF
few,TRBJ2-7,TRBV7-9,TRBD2,TGTGCCAGCAGCAAGCGGGAACTCTACGAGCAGTACTTC,CASSKRELYEQYF
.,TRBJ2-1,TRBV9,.,TGTGCCAGCAGCGTACCCCTCGGACAGGCAGTAGCGGGATTCGCCCCGGATGAGCAGTTCTTC,CASSVPLGQAVAGFAPDEQFF
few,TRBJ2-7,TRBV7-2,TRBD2,TGTGCCAGCAGCTTATCTAACGGGAGGCGGCTCTACGAGCAGTACTTC,CASSLSNGRRLYEQYF
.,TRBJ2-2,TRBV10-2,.,TGCGCCAGCAGTGTGGGAGGCGGGGTAGCCGGGGAGCTGTTTTTT,CASSVGGGVAGELFF
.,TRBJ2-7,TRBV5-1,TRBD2,TGCGCCTGCAGGGATAGCGGGAGGGCCTACGAGCAGTACTTC,CACRDSGRAYEQYF
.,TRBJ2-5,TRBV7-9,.,TGTGCCAGCAGCTCAGTCGGCGGGACCAACAATGAGCAGTACTTC,CASSSVGGTNNEQYF
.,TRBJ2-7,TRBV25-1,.,TGTGCCAGCAGTTCCCACGACCAAAACCAACACTACGAGCAGTACTTC,CASSSHDQNQHYEQYF
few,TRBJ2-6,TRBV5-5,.,TGTGCCAGCAGCATTCGGGGACCGAACTCTGGGGCCAACGTCCTGACTTTC,CASSIRGPNSGANVLTF
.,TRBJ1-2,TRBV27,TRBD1,TGTGCCAGCAGTTCGGGGACAGGGGGCTTGGACTATGGCTACACCTTC,CASSSGTGGLDYGYTF
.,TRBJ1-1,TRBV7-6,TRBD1,TGTGCCAGCAGCTTAATACCCGGACAGGGGATGAACACTGAAGCTTTCTTT,CASSLIPGQGMNTEAFF